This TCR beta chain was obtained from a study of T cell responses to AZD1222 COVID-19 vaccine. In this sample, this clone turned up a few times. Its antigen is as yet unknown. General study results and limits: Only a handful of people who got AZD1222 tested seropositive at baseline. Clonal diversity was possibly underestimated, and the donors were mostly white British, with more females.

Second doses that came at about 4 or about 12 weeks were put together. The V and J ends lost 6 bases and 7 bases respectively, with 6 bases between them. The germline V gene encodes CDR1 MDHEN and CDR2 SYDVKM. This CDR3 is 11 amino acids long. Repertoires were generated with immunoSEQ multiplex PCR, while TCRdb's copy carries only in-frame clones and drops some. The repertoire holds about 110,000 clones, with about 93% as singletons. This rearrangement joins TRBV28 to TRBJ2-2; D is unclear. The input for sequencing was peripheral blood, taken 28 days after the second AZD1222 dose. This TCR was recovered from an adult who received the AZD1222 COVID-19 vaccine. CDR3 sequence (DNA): TGTGCCAGCAGCCGCCTCGGGGAGCTGTTTTTT. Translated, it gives CASSRLGELFF.